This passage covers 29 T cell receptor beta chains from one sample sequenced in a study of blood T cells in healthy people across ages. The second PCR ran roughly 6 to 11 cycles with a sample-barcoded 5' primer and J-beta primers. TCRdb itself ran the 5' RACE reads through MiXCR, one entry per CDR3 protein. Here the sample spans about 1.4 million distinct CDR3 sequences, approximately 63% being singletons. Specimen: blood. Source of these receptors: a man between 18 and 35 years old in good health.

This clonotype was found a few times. The CDR3 reads CSAREGQGAFDGYTF. The CDR3 DNA follows: TGCAGTGCTAGAGAGGGACAGGGGGCTTTCGATGGCTACACCTTC. The chain couples TRBV20-1 to TRBJ1-2; 12 positions match TRBD1. CDR3 length equals 15 residues. Trimming took 0 bases from V and 6 from J; bases not matched to a gene: 5. Germline assignment: CDR1 DFQATT and CDR2 SNEGSKA (reference sequence).

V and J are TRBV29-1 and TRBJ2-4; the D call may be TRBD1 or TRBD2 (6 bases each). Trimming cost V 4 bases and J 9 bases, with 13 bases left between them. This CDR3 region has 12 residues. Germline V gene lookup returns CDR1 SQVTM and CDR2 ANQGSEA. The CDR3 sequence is CSVALGGGIQYF. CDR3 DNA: TGCAGCGTTGCTCTGGGGGGCGGCATTCAGTACTTC.

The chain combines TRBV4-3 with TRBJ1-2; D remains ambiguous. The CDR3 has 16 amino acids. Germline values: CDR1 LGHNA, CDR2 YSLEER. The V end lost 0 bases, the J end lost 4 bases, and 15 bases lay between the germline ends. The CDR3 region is CASSQDIRTAIYGYTF. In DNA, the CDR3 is TGCGCCAGCAGCCAAGATATAAGGACCGCCATCTATGGCTACACCTTC.

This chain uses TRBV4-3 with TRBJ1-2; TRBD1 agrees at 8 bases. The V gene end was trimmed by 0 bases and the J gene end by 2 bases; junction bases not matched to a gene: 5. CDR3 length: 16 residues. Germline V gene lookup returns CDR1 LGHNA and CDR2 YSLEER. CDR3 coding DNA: TGCGCCAGCAGCCAAGATACGAGACAGGGGAACTATGGCTACACCTTC. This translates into CASSQDTRQGNYGYTF.

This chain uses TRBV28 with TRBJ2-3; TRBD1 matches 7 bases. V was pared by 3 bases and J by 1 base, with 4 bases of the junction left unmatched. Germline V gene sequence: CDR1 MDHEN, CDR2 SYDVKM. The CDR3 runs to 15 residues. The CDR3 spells CASSFSQGGTDTQYF. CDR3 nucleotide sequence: TGTGCCAGCAGTTTTTCCCAGGGGGGCACAGATACGCAGTATTTT.

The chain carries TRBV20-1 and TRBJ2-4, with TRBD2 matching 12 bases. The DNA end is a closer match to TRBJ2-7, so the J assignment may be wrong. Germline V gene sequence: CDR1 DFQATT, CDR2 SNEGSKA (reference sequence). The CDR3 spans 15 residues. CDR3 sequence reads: CSARTLAGGPIEQYF. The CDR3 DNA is TGCAGTGCTAGAACACTAGCGGGGGGACCTATCGAGCAGTACTTC.

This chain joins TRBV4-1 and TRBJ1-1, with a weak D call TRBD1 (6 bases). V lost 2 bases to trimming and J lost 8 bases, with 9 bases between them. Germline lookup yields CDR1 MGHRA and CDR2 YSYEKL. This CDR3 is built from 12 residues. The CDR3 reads CASSQTGMEAFF. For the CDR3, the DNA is TGCGCCAGCAGCCAAACAGGGATGGAAGCTTTCTTT.

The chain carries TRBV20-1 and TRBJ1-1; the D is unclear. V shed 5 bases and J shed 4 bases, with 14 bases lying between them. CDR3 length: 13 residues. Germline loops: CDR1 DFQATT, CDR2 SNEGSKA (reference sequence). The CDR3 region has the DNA TGCAGTGCTGGCGAAGGCGCAGTCACTGAAGCTTTCTTT. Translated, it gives CSAGEGAVTEAFF.

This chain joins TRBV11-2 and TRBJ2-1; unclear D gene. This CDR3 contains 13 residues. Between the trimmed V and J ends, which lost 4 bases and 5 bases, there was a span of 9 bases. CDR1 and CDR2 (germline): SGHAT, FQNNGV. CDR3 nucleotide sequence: TGTGCCAGCAGCTACGGGCCCCACAATGAGCAGTTCTTC. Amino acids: CASSYGPHNEQFF. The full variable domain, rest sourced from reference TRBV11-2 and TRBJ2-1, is EAGVAQSPRYKIIEKRQSVAFWCNPISGHATLYWYQQILGQGPKLLIQFQNNGVVDDSQLPKDRFSAERLKGVDSTLKIQPAKLEDSAVYLCASSYGPHNEQFFGPGTRLTVL.

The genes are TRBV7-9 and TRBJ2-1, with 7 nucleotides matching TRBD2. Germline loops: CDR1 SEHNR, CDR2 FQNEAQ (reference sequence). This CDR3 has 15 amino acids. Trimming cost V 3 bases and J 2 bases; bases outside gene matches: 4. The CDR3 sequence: CASSFSSGTYNEQFF. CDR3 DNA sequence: TGTGCCAGCAGCTTCTCTAGCGGTACCTACAATGAGCAGTTCTTC.

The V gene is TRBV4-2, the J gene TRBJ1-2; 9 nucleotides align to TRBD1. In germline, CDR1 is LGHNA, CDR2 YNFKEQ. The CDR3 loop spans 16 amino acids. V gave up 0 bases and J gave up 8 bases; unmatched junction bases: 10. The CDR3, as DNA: TGTGCCAGCAGCCAAGATCGTACAGGGGGCTTACGCGGCTACACCTTC. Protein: CASSQDRTGGLRGYTF.

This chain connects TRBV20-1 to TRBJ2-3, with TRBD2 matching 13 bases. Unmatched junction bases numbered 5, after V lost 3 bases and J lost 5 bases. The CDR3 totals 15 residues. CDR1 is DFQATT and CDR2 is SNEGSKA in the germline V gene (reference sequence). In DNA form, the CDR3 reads TGCAGTGCTAGGGGACTAGCGGGACCGTTAGATACGCAGTATTTT. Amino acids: CSARGLAGPLDTQYF.

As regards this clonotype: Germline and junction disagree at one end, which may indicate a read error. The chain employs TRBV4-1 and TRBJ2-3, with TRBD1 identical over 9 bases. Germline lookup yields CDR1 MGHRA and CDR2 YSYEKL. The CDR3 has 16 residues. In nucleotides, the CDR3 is TGCGCCAGCAACCAAGCCGGGACAGGGAGAACAGATACGCAGTATTTT. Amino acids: CASNQAGTGRTDTQYF.

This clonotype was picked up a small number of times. The CDR3, as DNA: TGTGCCAGCAGCTTAAGTCTGAGGGGTCCAGAGACCCAGTACTTC. It is translated as CASSLSLRGPETQYF. The gene calls are TRBV11-1 and TRBJ2-5, with D perhaps given as TRBD1 or TRBD2 (5 bases each). CDR3 length: 15 amino acids. Trimming took 2 bases from V and 4 from J, leaving 14 bases between them. The germline V gene has CDR1 SGHAT and CDR2 FQDESV (reference sequence). The full variable domain, with the rest looked up from reference TRBV11-1 and TRBJ2-5, is EAEVAQSPRYKITEKSQAVAFWCDPISGHATLYWYRQILGQGPELLVQFQDESVVDDSQLPKDRFSAERLKGVDSTLKIQPAELGDSAMYLCASSLSLRGPETQYFGPGTRLLVL.

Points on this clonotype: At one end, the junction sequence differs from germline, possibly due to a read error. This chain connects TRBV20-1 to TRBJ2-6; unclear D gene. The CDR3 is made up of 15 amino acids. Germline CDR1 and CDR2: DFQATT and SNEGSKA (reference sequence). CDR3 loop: CSVRVRASGANVLTF. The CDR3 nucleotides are TGCAGTGTTAGAGTAAGGGCCTCTGGGGCCAACGTCCTGACTTTC.

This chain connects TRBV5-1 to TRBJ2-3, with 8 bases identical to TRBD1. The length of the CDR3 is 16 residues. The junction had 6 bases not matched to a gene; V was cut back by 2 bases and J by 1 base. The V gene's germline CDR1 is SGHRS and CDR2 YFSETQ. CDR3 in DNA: TGCGCCAGCAGCTTACGCCCGGGACAGGGCACAGATACGCAGTATTTT. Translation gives CASSLRPGQGTDTQYF.

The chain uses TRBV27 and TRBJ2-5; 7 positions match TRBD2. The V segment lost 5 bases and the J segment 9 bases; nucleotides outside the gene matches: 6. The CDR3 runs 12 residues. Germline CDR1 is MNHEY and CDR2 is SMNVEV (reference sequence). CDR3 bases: TGTGCCAGCAGTATCCGTGGGGGGGCCCAGTACTTC. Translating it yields CASSIRGGAQYF.

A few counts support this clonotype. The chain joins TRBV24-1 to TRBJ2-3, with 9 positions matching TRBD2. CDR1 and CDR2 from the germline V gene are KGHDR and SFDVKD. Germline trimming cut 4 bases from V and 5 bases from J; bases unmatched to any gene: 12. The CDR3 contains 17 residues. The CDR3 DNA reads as TGTGCCACCAGTGACCCCCGGGCTAGCGGGGAGTTAGATACGCAGTATTTT. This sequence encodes CATSDPRASGELDTQYF.

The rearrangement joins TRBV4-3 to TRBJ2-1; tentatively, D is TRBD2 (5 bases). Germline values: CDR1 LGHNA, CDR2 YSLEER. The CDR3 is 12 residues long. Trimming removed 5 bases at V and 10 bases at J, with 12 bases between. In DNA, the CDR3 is TGCGCCAGCAGCTGGACTGTGGGGGAGCAGTTCTTC. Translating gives CASSWTVGEQFF.

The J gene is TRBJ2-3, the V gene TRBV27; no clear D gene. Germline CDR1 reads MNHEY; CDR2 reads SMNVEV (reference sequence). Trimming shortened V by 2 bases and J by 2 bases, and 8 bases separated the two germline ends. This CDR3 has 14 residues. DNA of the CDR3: TGTGCCAGCAGTTTAAACACCGCCACAGATACGCAGTATTTT. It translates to CASSLNTATDTQYF.

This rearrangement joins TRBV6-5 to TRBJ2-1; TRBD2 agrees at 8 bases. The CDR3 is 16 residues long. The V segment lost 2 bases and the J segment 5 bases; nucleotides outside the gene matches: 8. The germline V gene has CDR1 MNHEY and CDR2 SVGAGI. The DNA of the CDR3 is TGTGCCAGCAGTTACCGGACTAGCATAGGCGACAATGAGCAGTTCTTC. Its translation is CASSYRTSIGDNEQFF.

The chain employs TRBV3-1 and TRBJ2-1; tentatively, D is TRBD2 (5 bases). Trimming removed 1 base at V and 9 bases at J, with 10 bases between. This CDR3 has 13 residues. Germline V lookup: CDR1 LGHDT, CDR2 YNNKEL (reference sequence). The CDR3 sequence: CASSQVEGLEQFF. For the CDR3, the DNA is TGTGCCAGCAGCCAAGTGGAAGGACTTGAGCAGTTCTTC.

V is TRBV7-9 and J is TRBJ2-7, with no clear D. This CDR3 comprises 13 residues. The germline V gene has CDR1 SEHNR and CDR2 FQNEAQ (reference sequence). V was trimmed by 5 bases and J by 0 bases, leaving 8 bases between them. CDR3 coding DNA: TGTGCCAGCAGCCACACTGACTCCTACGAGCAGTACTTC. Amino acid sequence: CASSHTDSYEQYF.

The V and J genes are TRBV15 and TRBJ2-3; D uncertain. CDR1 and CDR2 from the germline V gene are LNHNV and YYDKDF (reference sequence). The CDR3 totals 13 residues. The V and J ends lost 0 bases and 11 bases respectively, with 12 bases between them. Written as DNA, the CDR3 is TGTGCCACCAGCAGAGAAGCATGGGCAGAGCAGTATTTT. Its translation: CATSREAWAEQYF.

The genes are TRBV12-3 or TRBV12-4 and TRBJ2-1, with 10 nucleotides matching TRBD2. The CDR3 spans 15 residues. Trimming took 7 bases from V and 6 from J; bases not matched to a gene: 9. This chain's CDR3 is CASTSRAGGPNEQFF. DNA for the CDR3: TGTGCCAGCACCTCACGAGCGGGAGGGCCCAATGAGCAGTTCTTC.

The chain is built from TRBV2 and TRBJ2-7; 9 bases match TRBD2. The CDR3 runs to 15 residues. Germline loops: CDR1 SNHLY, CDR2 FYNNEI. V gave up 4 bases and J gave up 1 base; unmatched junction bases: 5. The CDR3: CASSVVAGGSYEQYF. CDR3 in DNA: TGTGCCAGCAGTGTCGTTGCGGGGGGGTCCTACGAGCAGTACTTC.

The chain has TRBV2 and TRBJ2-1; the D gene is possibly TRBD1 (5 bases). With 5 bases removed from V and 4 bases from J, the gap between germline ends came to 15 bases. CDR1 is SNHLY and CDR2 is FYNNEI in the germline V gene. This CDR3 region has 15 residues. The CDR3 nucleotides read TGTGCCAGCAGTCAGATCAAGACAGATTACAATGAGCAGTTCTTC. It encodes CASSQIKTDYNEQFF.

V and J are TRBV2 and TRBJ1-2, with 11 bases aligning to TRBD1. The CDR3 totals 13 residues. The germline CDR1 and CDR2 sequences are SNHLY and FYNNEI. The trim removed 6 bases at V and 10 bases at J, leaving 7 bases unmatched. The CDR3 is CASRSGQGGDYTF. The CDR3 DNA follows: TGTGCCAGCAGATCGGGACAGGGGGGTGACTACACCTTC.

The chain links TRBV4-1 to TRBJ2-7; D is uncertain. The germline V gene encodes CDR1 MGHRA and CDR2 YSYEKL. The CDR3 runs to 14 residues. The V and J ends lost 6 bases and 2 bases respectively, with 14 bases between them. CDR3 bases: TGCGCCAGCAGTCCTACGAGCAGGACCTACGAGCAGTACTTC. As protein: CASSPTSRTYEQYF.